This T cell receptor (beta chain) was sequenced for a study of identical twins. Overall study findings and caveats: Excess sharing between twins was weaker in beta out-of-frame sequences.

Trimming removed 5 bases from V and 7 bases from J; junction bases left unmatched: 7. Germline-derived CDR1 and CDR2 are MNHNS and SASEGT. This CDR3 region has 14 residues. This clonotype was observed at least ten times. Its target is not known. TCRdb re-called the 5' RACE reads with MiXCR, one entry per CDR3 protein. The data hold 550,000 to 800,000 distinct CDR3 sequences, with roughly 7.2% observed a single time. This sample also appeared in a second study, on yellow fever vaccine responses in identical twins.

The specimen was PBMCs. V and J are TRBV6-1 and TRBJ2-1; 8 bases are shared with TRBD1. The receptor's source is a woman aged 18-35 years in good health. Written as DNA, the CDR3 is TGTGCCAGCAGTCCCGGACAGGGCGGGAATGAGCAGTTCTTC. Translated, it gives CASSPGQGGNEQFF.